This T cell receptor (beta chain) was retrieved from a study of CD8+ T cells in alopecia areata. General study results and limits: Elevated clonality characterized lesional scalp relative to normal scalp, particularly in alopecia totalis/universalis.

Germline assignment: CDR1 SGHRS and CDR2 YFSETQ. V shed 1 base and J shed 0 bases, with 14 bases lying between them. The CDR3 runs to 17 residues. Remarks on this clone: Its antigen is not identified.

Sequencing used cDNA as its template, made by extracting RNA and reverse transcribing it. Repertoires were generated with immunoSEQ multiplex PCR, while TCRdb's copy carries only in-frame clones and drops some. The sample yields some 51,000 clones, around 96% seen once. The clonotype comes from a human donor with alopecia areata. The genes are TRBV5-1 and TRBJ2-1, with D perhaps being TRBD1 or TRBD2 (7 bases each). Here the sequenced sample was CD8+ T cells sorted from blood, taken at week 0. In DNA, the CDR3 is TGCGCCAGCAGCTTGTGGGACAGCGGGGACTCCTACAATGAGCAGTTCTTC. Its translation: CASSLWDSGDSYNEQFF.